What follows is one T cell receptor (beta chain) and its context. What it recognizes is unknown. The CDR3 has 13 residues. Germline V gene data show CDR1 as MNHNS and CDR2 as SASEGT. After removal of 8 bases from V and 4 bases from J, the junction contained 5 bases not matched to a gene. This sample is drawn from a study of glioma-infiltrating T cells after dendritic cell vaccination. Background on the study: Patients received three intradermal dendritic cell vaccine injections at biweekly intervals.

Fresh-frozen tumor tissue and more than two years of survival data were available for all. Overall study findings and caveats: Estimated pretreatment TIL content predicted outcome after dendritic cell vaccination.

The primer mix had 60 V beta and 13 J beta primers. The method was immunoSEQ multiplex PCR; TCRdb's version includes in-frame clones alone and lacks a portion of them. Among fewer than 45,000 clones listed, approximately 82% were seen once. The rearrangement links TRBV6-1 to TRBJ1-5; the match to TRBD1 covers 7 bases. Material: blood, obtained before dendritic cell vaccination. The clonotype was recovered from a human donor with glioblastoma. The CDR3 protein is CASLDRMNQPQHF. CDR3 nucleotides: TGTGCCAGCTTGGACAGGATGAATCAGCCCCAGCATTTT.